This is a list of T cell receptor beta chains from one sample in a study of type 1 and type 2 diabetes patients. TCRdb recomputed calls from the multiplex PCR reads with MiXCR, one row per CDR3 protein. The repertoire has some 250,000 distinct CDR3 sequences, 40% to 50% of them found once; the top ten carry approximately 14%. The sample comprised peripheral blood mononuclear cells (PBMCs). The receptors were gathered from a man aged 18 to 30 with type 2 diabetes. The CDR3 runs from the conserved cysteine through the conserved F or W. The D gene is left open where the match is weak. Some rows have no size entry. The others give once, few or many, or a class for an expanded clone.

j_call,v_call,d_call,clone_size,cdr3_nt,cdr3_aa
TRBJ1-2,TRBV4-1,.,.,TGCGCCAGCAGCCAAAGGTTCGGCAGGACAGATGGCTACACCTTC,CASSQRFGRTDGYTF
TRBJ2-7,TRBV28,.,.,TGTGCCAGCTTTGGGGGATCCTACGAGCAGTACTTC,CASFGGSYEQYF
TRBJ2-7,TRBV19,.,.,TGTGCCAGTAGTATTCGATACACCGGCGGCTACGAGCAGTACTTC,CASSIRYTGGYEQYF
TRBJ1-4,TRBV20-1,TRBD1,.,TGCAGTGCTAGCCGGGACAGCCTTAATGAAAAACTGTTTTTT,CSASRDSLNEKLFF
TRBJ1-2,TRBV6-5,.,.,TGTGCCAGCAGTTACGCAGGGGTGGATGGCTACACCTTC,CASSYAGVDGYTF
TRBJ2-1,TRBV19,TRBD2,.,TGTGCCAGTAGTCCGGTACTAGCGGGAATTAACTACAATGAGCAGTTCTTC,CASSPVLAGINYNEQFF
TRBJ1-1,TRBV7-8,TRBD1,many,TGTGCCAGCAGCGGGCGACAGGGGGCTGAAGCTTTCTTT,CASSGRQGAEAFF
TRBJ2-3,TRBV7-9,.,.,TGCGCCAGCAGCCAAGATCGGACATCGACAGATACGCAGTATTTT,CASSQDRTSTDTQYF
TRBJ2-5,TRBV7-9,.,.,TGTGCCAGCAGCGTACAGGGCCTCCAAGAGACCCAGTACTTC,CASSVQGLQETQYF
TRBJ2-1,TRBV2,.,few,TGTGCCAGCAGTGAAGGCAAGTCGTTCTACAATGAGCAGTTCTTC,CASSEGKSFYNEQFF
TRBJ2-5,TRBV28,.,.,TGTGCCAGCAGTTCTGACAGCGAGACCCAGTACTTC,CASSSDSETQYF
TRBJ2-3,TRBV27,.,.,TGTGCCAGCACTTCATGGCAGGGTACAGATACGCAGTATTTT,CASTSWQGTDTQYF
TRBJ1-2,TRBV6-1,.,many,TGTGCCAGCAGCCCGGACACGAGAGGCGGCTACACCTTC,CASSPDTRGGYTF
TRBJ2-5,TRBV11-2,TRBD2,.,TGTGCCAGCAGGCCCCCTAGCGGGGGATCAGAGACCCAGTACTTC,CASRPPSGGSETQYF
TRBJ2-5,TRBV7-2,.,.,TGTGCCAGCAGCCTCCGAGGATCAGGAGTTGAGACCCAGTACTTC,CASSLRGSGVETQYF
TRBJ2-7,TRBV10-3,.,.,TGTGCCATCAGTGAGAGCCCCCCCCTGGTCTCCTACGAGCAGTACTTC,CAISESPPLVSYEQYF
TRBJ2-3,TRBV9,TRBD2,.,TGTGCCAGCAGCGTAGGGGGGACTATGTCCGATACGCAGTATTTT,CASSVGGTMSDTQYF
TRBJ2-7,TRBV7-9,TRBD1,.,TGTGCCAGCAGCTTAGGCCGGGACAGGGTTAACGAGCAGTACTTC,CASSLGRDRVNEQYF
TRBJ2-7,TRBV2,TRBD1,few,TGTGCCAGCAGTGGACAGGGGGCGAAATACGAGCAGTACTTC,CASSGQGAKYEQYF
TRBJ1-1,TRBV19,.,few,TGTGCCAGTAGGAAACAGGCCCACTCGAACACTGAAGCTTTCTTT,CASRKQAHSNTEAFF
TRBJ2-2,TRBV12-3/TRBV12-4,TRBD2,.,TGTGCCAGCACCCCTAGCGGGAGTAGCACCGGGGAGCTGTTTTTT,CASTPSGSSTGELFF
TRBJ1-2,TRBV30,TRBD1,.,TGTGCCTGGAGTGGGGAGGGGTCAGGGGGCCGGTATGGCTACACCTTC,CAWSGEGSGGRYGYTF
TRBJ2-5,TRBV19,TRBD2,few,TGTGCCAGTCGTCCGATGGGGCGGGGGGACCAAGAGACCCAGTACTTC,CASRPMGRGDQETQYF